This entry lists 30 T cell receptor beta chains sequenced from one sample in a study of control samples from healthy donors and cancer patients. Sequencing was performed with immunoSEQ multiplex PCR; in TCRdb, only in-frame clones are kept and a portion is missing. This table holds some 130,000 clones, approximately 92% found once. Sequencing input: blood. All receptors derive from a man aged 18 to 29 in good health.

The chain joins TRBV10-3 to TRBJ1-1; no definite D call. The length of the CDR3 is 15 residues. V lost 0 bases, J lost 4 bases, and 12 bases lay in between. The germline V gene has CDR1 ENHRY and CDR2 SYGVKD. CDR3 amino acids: CAISESRGSGTEAFF. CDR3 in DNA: TGTGCCATCAGTGAGTCGAGAGGGAGCGGCACTGAAGCTTTCTTT.

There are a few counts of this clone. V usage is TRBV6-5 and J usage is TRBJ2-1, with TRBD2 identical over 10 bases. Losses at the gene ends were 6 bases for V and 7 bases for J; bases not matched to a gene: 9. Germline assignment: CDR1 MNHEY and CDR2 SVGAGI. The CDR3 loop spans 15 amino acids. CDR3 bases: TGTGCCAGCAGACTCCTAGCGGGGGCGGAGAATGAGCAGTTCTTC. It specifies CASRLLAGAENEQFF.

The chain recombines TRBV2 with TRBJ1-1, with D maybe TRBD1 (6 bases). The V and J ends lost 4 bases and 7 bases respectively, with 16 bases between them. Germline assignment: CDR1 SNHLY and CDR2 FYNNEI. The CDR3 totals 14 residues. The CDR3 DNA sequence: TGTGCCAGCAGTGGACAGGCGACTTGGAGTGAAGCTTTCTTT. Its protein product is CASSGQATWSEAFF. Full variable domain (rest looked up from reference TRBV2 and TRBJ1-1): EPEVTQTPSHQVTQMGQEVILRCVPISNHLYFYWYRQILGQKVEFLVSFYNNEISEKSEIFDDQFSVERPDGSNFTLKIRSTKLEDSAMYFCASSGQATWSEAFFGQGTRLTVV.

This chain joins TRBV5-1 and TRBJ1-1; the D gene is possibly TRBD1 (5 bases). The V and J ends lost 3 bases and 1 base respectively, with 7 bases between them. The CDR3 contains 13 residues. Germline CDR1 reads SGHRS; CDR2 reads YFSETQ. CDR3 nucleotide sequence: TGCGCCAGCAGCTCTACAGGGAACACTGAAGCTTTCTTT. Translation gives CASSSTGNTEAFF.

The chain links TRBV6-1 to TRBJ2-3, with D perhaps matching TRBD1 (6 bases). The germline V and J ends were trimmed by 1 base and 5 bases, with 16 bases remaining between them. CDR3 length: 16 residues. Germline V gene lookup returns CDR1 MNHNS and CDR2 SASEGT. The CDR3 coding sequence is TGTGCCAGCAGTGAAGTGGCAGGGGATACGGGAGATACGCAGTATTTT. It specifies CASSEVAGDTGDTQYF.

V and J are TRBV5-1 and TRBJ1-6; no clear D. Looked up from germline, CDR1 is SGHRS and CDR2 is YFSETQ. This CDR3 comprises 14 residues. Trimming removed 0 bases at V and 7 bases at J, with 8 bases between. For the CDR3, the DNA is TGCGCCAGCAGCTTGGGCAGTGACAATTCACCCCTCCACTTT. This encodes CASSLGSDNSPLHF.

This CDR3 reads CASSPGQGGDSPLHF. DNA for the CDR3: TGCGCCAGCAGCCCCGGACAGGGTGGGGATTCACCCCTCCACTTT. This rearrangement joins TRBV5-1 to TRBJ1-6; 8 bases match TRBD1. This CDR3 contains 15 residues. Germline V gives CDR1 SGHRS, CDR2 YFSETQ. V gave up 4 bases and J gave up 8 bases; unmatched junction bases: 8.

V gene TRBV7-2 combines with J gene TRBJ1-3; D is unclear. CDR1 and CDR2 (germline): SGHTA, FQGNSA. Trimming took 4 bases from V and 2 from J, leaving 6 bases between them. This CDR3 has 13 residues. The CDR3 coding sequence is TGTGCCAGCAGCTCCACAACTGGAAACACCATATATTTT. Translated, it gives CASSSTTGNTIYF.

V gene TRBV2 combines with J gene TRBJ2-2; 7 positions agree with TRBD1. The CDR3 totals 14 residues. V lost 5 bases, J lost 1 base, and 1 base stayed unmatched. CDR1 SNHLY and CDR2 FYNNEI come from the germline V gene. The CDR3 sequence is CASSRDRNTGELFF. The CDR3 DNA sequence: TGTGCCAGCAGTCGGGACAGGAACACCGGGGAGCTGTTTTTT.

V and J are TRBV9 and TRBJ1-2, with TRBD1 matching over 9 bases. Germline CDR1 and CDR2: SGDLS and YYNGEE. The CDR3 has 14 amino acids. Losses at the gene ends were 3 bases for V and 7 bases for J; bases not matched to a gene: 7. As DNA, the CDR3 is TGTGCCAGCAGCGCCTACAGGGGGCTAGGTGGCTACACCTTC. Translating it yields CASSAYRGLGGYTF.

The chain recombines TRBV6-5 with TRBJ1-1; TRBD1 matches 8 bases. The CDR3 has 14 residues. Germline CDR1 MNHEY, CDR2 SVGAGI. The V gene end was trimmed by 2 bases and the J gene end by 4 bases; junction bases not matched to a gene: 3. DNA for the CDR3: TGTGCCAGCAGTTACGCAGGGGGCGTCACTGAAGCTTTCTTT. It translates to CASSYAGGVTEAFF.

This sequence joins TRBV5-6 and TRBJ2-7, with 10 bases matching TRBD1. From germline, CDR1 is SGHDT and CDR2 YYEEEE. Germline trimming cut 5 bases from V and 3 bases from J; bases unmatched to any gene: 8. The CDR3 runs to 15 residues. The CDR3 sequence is CASRNLGTGVYEQYF. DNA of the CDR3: TGTGCCAGCAGGAACCTCGGGACAGGGGTCTACGAGCAGTACTTC. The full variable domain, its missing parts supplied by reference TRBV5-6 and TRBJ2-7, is DAGVTQSPTHLIKTRGQQVTLRCSPKSGHDTVSWYQQALGQGPQFIFQYYEEEERQRGNFPDRFSGHQFPNYSSELNVNALLLGDSALYLCASRNLGTGVYEQYFGPGTRLTVT.

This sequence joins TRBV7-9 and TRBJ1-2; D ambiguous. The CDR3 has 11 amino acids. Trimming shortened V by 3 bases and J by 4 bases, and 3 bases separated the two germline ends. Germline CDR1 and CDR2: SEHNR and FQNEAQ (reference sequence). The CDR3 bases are TGTGCCAGCAGCTTCAGCTATGGCTACACCTTC. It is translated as CASSFSYGYTF.

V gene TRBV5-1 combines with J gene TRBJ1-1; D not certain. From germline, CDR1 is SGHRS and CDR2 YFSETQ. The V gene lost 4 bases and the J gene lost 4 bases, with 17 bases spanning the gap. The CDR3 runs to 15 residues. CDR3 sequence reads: CASSRSRERATEAFF. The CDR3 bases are TGCGCCAGCAGCCGTTCACGAGAAAGGGCCACTGAAGCTTTCTTT.

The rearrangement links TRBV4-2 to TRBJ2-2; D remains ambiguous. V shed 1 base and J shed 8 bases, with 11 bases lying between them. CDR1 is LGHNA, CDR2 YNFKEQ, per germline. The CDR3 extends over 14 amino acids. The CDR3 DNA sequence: TGTGCCAGCAGCCAAGGACGGTCTACGGGGGAGCTGTTTTTT. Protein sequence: CASSQGRSTGELFF.

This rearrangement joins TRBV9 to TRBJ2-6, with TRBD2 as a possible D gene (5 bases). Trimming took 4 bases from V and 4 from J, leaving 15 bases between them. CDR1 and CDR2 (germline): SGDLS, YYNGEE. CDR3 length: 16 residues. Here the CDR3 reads CASSSLGAAGANVLTF. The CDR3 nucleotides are TGTGCCAGCAGCTCCCTGGGAGCGGCAGGGGCCAACGTCCTGACTTTC.

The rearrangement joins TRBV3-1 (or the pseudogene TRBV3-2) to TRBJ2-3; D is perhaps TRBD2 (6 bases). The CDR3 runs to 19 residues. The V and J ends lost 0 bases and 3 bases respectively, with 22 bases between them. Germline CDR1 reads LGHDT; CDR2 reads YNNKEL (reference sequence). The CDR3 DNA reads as TGTGCCAGCAGCCAAGACGGCCTCTATCCAGATGGGAGGACAGATACGCAGTATTTT. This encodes CASSQDGLYPDGRTDTQYF.

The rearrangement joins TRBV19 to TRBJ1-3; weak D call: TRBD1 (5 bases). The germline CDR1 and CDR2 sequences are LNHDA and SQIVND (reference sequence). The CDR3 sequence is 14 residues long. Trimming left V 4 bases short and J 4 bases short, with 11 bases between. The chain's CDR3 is CASSTLRVGNTIYF. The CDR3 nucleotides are TGTGCCAGTAGTACCCTCAGGGTAGGAAACACCATATATTTT.

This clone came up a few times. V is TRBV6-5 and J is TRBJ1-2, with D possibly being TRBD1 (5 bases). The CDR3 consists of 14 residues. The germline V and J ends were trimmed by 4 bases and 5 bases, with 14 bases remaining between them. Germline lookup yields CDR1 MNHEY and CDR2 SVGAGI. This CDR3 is CASSLQAGRYGYTF. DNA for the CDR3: TGTGCCAGCAGTTTACAGGCAGGGAGGTATGGCTACACCTTC.

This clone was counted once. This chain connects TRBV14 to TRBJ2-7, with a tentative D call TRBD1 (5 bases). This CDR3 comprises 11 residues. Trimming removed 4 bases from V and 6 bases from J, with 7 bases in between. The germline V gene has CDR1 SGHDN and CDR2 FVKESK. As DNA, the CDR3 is TGTGCCAGCAGCCTAGGGGCCGAGCAGTACTTC. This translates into CASSLGAEQYF.

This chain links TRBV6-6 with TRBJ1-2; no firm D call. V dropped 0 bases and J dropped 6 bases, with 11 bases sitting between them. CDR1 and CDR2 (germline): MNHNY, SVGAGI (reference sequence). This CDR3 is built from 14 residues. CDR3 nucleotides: TGTGCCAGCAGTTACTCGAAGCCCGTAAATGGCTACACCTTC. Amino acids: CASSYSKPVNGYTF.

The CDR3 spells CASSALPSGGPRDEQFF. The CDR3 nucleotides read TGTGCCAGCAGCGCCCTCCCTAGCGGGGGCCCTCGGGATGAGCAGTTCTTC. The rearrangement links TRBV9 to TRBJ2-1; 10 nucleotides line up with TRBD2. CDR3 length: 17 residues. In germline, CDR1 is SGDLS, CDR2 YYNGEE. V lost 3 bases to trimming and J lost 8 bases; unmatched junction nucleotides: 14.

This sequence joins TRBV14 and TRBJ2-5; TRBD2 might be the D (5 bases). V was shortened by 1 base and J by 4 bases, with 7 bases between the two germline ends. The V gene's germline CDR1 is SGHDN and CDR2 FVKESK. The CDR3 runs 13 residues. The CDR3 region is CASSQVRGETQYF. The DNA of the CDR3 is TGTGCCAGCAGCCAAGTCCGGGGAGAGACCCAGTACTTC.

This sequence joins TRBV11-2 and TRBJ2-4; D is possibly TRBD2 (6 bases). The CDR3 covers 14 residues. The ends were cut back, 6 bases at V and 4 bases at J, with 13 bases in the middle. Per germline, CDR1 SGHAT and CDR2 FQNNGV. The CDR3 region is CASRALSGKNIQYF. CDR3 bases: TGTGCCAGCAGAGCCCTAAGCGGGAAAAACATTCAGTACTTC.

The CDR3 protein is CASSYSPTGHTEAFF. CDR3 in DNA: TGTGCCAGCAGTTACTCCCCGACAGGTCACACTGAAGCTTTCTTT. The J gene is TRBJ1-1, the V gene TRBV6-6; weak D call: TRBD1 (6 bases). The CDR3 runs 15 residues. Germline V gene sequence: CDR1 MNHNY, CDR2 SVGAGI (reference sequence). Trimming left V 0 bases short and J 3 bases short, with 11 bases between.

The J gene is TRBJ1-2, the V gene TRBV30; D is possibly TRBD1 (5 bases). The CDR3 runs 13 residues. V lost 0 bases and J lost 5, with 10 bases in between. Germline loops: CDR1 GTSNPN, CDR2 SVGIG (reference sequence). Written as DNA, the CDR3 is TGTGCCTGGAGTGTAGGGGACCCGTATGGCTACACCTTC. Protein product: CAWSVGDPYGYTF. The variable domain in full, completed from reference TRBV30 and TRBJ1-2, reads SQTIHQWPATLVQPVGSPLSLECTVEGTSNPNLYWYRQAAGRGLQLLFYSVGIGQISSEVPQNLSASRPQDRQFILSSKKLLLSDSGFYLCAWSVGDPYGYTFGSGTRLTVV.

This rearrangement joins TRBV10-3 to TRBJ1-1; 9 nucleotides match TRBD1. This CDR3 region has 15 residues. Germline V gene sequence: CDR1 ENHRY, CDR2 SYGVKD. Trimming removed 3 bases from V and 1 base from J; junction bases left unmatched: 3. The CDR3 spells CAISEMGQGNTEAFF. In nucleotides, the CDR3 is TGTGCCATCAGTGAAATGGGACAGGGGAACACTGAAGCTTTCTTT.

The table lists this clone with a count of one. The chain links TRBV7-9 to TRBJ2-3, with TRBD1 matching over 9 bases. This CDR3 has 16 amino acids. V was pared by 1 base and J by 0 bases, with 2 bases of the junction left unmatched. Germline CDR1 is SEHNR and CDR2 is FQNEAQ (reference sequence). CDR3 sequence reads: CASSLGDRASTDTQYF. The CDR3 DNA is TGTGCCAGCAGCTTAGGGGACAGGGCCAGCACAGATACGCAGTATTTT. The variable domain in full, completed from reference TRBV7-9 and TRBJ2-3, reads DTGVSQNPRHKITKRGQNVTFRCDPISEHNRLYWYRQTLGQGPEFLTYFQNEAQLEKSRLLSDRFSAERPKGSFSTLEIQRTEQGDSAMYLCASSLGDRASTDTQYFGPGTRLTVL.

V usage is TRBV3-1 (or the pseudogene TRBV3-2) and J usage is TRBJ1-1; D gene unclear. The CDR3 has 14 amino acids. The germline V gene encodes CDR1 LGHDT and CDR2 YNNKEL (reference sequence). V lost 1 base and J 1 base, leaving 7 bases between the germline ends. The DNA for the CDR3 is TGTGCCAGCAGCCAAGTACCAGCGAACACTGAAGCTTTCTTT. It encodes CASSQVPANTEAFF.

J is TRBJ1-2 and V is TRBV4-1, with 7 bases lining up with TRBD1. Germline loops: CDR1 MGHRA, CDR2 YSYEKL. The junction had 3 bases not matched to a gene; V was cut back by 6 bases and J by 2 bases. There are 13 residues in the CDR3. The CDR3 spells CASRGGQNYGYTF. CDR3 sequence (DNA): TGCGCCAGCAGGGGGGGACAGAACTATGGCTACACCTTC.